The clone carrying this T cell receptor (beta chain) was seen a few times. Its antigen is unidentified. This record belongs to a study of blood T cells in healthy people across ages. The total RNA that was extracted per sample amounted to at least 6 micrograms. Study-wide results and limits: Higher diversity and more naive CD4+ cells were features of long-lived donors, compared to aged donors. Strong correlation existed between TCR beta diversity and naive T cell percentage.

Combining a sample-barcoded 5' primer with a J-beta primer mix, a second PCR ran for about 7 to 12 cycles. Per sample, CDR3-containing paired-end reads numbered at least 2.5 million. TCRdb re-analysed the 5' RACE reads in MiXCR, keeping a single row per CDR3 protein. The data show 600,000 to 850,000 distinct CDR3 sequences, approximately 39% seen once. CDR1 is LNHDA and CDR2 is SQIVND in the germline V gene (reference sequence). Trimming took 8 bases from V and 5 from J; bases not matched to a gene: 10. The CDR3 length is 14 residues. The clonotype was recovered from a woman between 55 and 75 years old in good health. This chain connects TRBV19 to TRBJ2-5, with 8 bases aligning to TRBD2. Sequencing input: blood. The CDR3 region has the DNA TGTGCCAGTGGACGGACTAGCAGTAGGGAGACCCAGTACTTC. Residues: CASGRTSSRETQYF.